Listed here are 15 T cell receptor beta chains from one sample, sequenced in a study of CD8+CD57+ T cells in acquired aplastic anemia. Patients selected for sequencing had displayed CD8+CD57+ cell expansion by flow cytometry. Genomic DNA, the template, was used for profiling of the TCR beta VDJ and CDR3. A single record per CDR3 protein comes from TCRdb applying MiXCR to the reads. The sample carries over 150,000 distinct CDR3 sequences, over 50% recorded once. Specimen: sorted CD4+, CD8+, or CD8+CD57+ T cells (not recorded which) from PBMCs. The receptors derive from a human donor with aplastic anemia.

This clonotype was seen a handful of times. V usage is TRBV15 and J usage is TRBJ2-7, with 9 bases aligning to TRBD1. Germline CDR1 reads LNHNV; CDR2 reads YYDKDF (reference sequence). CDR3 length: 16 amino acids. V shed 1 base, J shed 3 bases, and the junction held 7 bases outside the gene matches. The CDR3 loop reads CATSRGPGQGNYEQYF. CDR3 in DNA: TGTGCCACCAGCAGAGGACCTGGACAGGGGAACTACGAGCAGTACTTC.

This clonotype was recorded at least ten times. The genes are TRBV7-6 and TRBJ2-5; TRBD2 agrees at 14 bases. CDR3 length: 19 residues. With 5 bases clipped from V and 5 bases from J, the junction kept 16 bases outside the gene matches. Germline CDR1 is SGHVS and CDR2 is FNYEAQ. CDR3 in amino acids: CASSPWTSGGYEPSETQYF. Written as DNA, the CDR3 is TGTGCCAGCAGCCCGTGGACTAGCGGGGGGTACGAGCCAAGTGAGACCCAGTACTTC.

This clonotype was found many times. The rearrangement links TRBV5-1 to TRBJ2-3; 10 nucleotides match TRBD2. The CDR3 loop spans 16 amino acids. Germline CDR1 reads SGHRS; CDR2 reads YFSETQ. The ends lost 0 bases at V and 5 bases at J; junction bases unmatched: 6. The chain's CDR3 is CASSLGERGGEDTQYF. For the CDR3, the DNA is TGCGCCAGCAGCTTGGGTGAGCGGGGGGGCGAAGATACGCAGTATTTT. Combining the CDR3 with reference TRBV5-1 and TRBJ2-3 gives the whole variable domain KAGVTQTPRYLIKTRGQQVTLSCSPISGHRSVSWYQQTPGQGLQFLFEYFSETQRNKGNFPGRFSGRQFSNSRSEMNVSTLELGDSALYLCASSLGERGGEDTQYFGPGTRLTVL.

Comment on this clonotype: Its ends do not fully match the called genes, so a read error is possible. The V call is TRBV5-1, the J call TRBJ2-7; D remains ambiguous. The CDR3 has 15 amino acids. CDR1 and CDR2 from the germline V gene are SGHRS and YFSETQ. The DNA of the CDR3 is TGCGCCAGCAGCTTGGCAGCCGCGATCTCCTACGGGCAGTACTTC. Protein sequence: CASSLAAAISYGQYF.

The rearrangement links TRBV20-1 to TRBJ2-6; perhaps TRBD2 as D (6 bases). The germline V gene has CDR1 DFQATT and CDR2 SNEGSKA (reference sequence). The ends were cut back, 0 bases at V and 4 bases at J, with 10 bases in the middle. The CDR3 has 15 residues. Written as DNA, the CDR3 is TGCAGTGCTAGAGATCGGGACTCGGGGGCCAACGTCCTGACTTTC. Its protein is CSARDRDSGANVLTF.

CDR3 in amino acids: CAISRPGPTYNEQFF. CDR3 nucleotides: TGTGCCATCAGTCGTCCGGGACCGACCTACAATGAGCAGTTCTTC. V gene TRBV10-3 combines with J gene TRBJ2-1; D possibly uses TRBD1 or TRBD2 (5 bases each). With 5 bases removed from V and 2 bases from J, the gap between germline ends came to 13 bases. This CDR3 is 15 amino acids long. CDR1 is ENHRY and CDR2 is SYGVKD in the germline V gene.

At least ten counts were recorded for this clonotype. V gene TRBV5-6 combines with J gene TRBJ1-4; D ambiguous. The CDR3 covers 14 residues. The V gene's germline CDR1 is SGHDT and CDR2 YYEEEE. Trimming stripped 5 bases from V and 8 bases from J, with 16 bases between. Here the CDR3 reads CASSPSWGREKLFF. Here the CDR3 DNA reads TGTGCCAGCAGTCCCTCGTGGGGAAGGGAAAAACTGTTTTTT.

CDR3 residues: CATRLAGGDTQYF. In nucleotides, the CDR3 is TGTGCCACTCGACTAGCGGGGGGCGATACGCAGTATTTT. The J gene is TRBJ2-3, the V gene TRBV7-9, with 13 nucleotides matching TRBD2. Germline V lookup: CDR1 SEHNR, CDR2 FQNEAQ (reference sequence). Trimming cost V 10 bases and J 6 bases; bases outside gene matches: 4. The CDR3 is 13 residues long. Supplemented by reference TRBV7-9 and TRBJ2-3, the full variable domain reads DTGVSQNPRHKITKRGQNVTFRCDPISEHNRLYWYRQTLGQGPEFLTYFQNEAQLEKSRLLSDRFSAERPKGSFSTLEIQRTEQGDSAMYLCATRLAGGDTQYFGPGTRLTVL.

This clonotype showed up many times. The genes are TRBV20-1 and TRBJ1-1, with D perhaps TRBD1 (6 bases). Trimming removed 3 bases from V and 3 bases from J, with 14 bases in between. Per germline, CDR1 DFQATT and CDR2 SNEGSKA (reference sequence). The CDR3 length is 14 residues. The CDR3 loop reads CSARPRGVYTEAFF. The CDR3 DNA reads TGCAGTGCTAGGCCCAGGGGAGTGTACACTGAAGCTTTCTTT.

The V gene is TRBV5-5, the J gene TRBJ2-7, with 15 nucleotides matching TRBD2. CDR3 length: 15 amino acids. Germline loops: CDR1 SGHKS, CDR2 YYEKEE (reference sequence). V dropped 3 bases and J dropped 6; count of bases not matched to a gene: 4. In DNA form, the CDR3 reads TGTGCCAGCAGCTGGGGACTAGCGGGAGGTAGCGAGCAGTACTTC. It yields the protein CASSWGLAGGSEQYF.

The genes are TRBV4-2 and TRBJ1-1; D call uncertain. The germline V gene has CDR1 LGHNA and CDR2 YNFKEQ. Trimming stripped 5 bases from V and 6 bases from J, with 13 bases between. The CDR3 has 13 amino acids. This chain's CDR3 is CASSLLVRPEAFF. CDR3 nucleotide sequence: TGTGCCAGCAGCTTGCTCGTTAGGCCTGAAGCTTTCTTT.

This clonotype showed up just a few times. The V gene is TRBV2, the J gene TRBJ2-5; no clear D. The V gene lost 3 bases and the J gene lost 7 bases, with 9 bases spanning the gap. Germline assignment: CDR1 SNHLY and CDR2 FYNNEI. CDR3 size: 12 residues. CDR3 sequence: CASSESLGTQYF. The CDR3 coding sequence is TGTGCCAGCAGTGAGAGTCTTGGGACCCAGTACTTC.

In its sample, this clonotype was seen many times. This sequence joins TRBV27 and TRBJ2-7, with TRBD2 identical over 9 bases. The CDR3 covers 14 residues. Germline lookup yields CDR1 MNHEY and CDR2 SMNVEV (reference sequence). The V and J ends lost 5 bases and 7 bases, in that order; junction bases with no gene match: 9. This CDR3 is CASSTRGGAWEQYF. In DNA form, the CDR3 reads TGTGCCAGCAGTACTCGCGGGGGGGCCTGGGAGCAGTACTTC.

This clonotype came up many times. CDR3: CATAKGGGNTEAFF. Here the CDR3 DNA reads TGTGCCACCGCCAAGGGGGGCGGGAACACTGAAGCTTTCTTT. The rearrangement links TRBV24-1 to TRBJ1-1; possible D gene TRBD1, 6 bases. CDR3 length: 14 amino acids. Germline CDR1 and CDR2: KGHDR and SFDVKD. Trimming stripped 9 bases from V and 1 base from J, with 14 bases between.

This clonotype was observed many times. The rearrangement uses TRBV7-9 and TRBJ2-7, with D maybe TRBD1 (6 bases). The germline V gene encodes CDR1 SEHNR and CDR2 FQNEAQ (reference sequence). The CDR3 spans 16 residues. Trimming removed 3 bases at V and 2 bases at J, with 17 bases between. The CDR3 DNA follows: TGTGCCAGCAGCTTTAGCTTCGGGACACACGCCTACGAGCAGTACTTC. The encoded protein is CASSFSFGTHAYEQYF.